These T cell receptor beta chains were read from a single sample in a study of T cell responses to AZD1222 COVID-19 vaccine. Assay: immunoSEQ multiplex PCR; the TCRdb copy retains only in-frame clones and omits some. In the table there are over 75,000 clones, approximately 88% of which are singletons. The sequencing used peripheral blood, collected on day 0 of AZD1222 vaccination. These receptors were obtained from an adult in good health. Both conserved end residues are part of each CDR3. Each record gives: V gene, J gene, D gene, clone size, CDR3 protein, CDR3 DNA. A D gene is named only where the DNA matches it firmly. A row's size may be missing; if present it is once, few, many or a size class.

TRBV5-1	TRBJ2-1	TRBD2	few	CASNGITGGNEQFF	TGCGCCAGCAACGGTATAACGGGGGGAAATGAGCAGTTCTTC
TRBV5-1	TRBJ1-6	-	-	CASTLSGTDLSPLHF	TGCGCCAGCACCTTATCCGGGACGGACTTGTCACCCCTCCACTTT
TRBV3-1/TRBV3-2	TRBJ2-5	TRBD1	few	CASSGTANQETQYF	TGTGCCAGCAGCGGGACAGCAAACCAAGAGACCCAGTACTTC
TRBV7-2	TRBJ2-3	-	-	CASSPQESTDTQYF	TGTGCCAGCAGCCCACAGGAGAGCACAGATACGCAGTATTTT
TRBV5-4	TRBJ1-2	-	-	CASSRDGWGYGYTF	TGTGCCAGCAGCAGAGACGGGTGGGGCTATGGCTACACCTTC
TRBV3-1/TRBV3-2	TRBJ1-1	-	-	CASSQELTANTEAFF	TGTGCCAGCAGCCAAGAGCTAACAGCTAACACTGAAGCTTTCTTT
TRBV3-1/TRBV3-2	TRBJ2-5	TRBD2	-	CASASGSETQYF	TGTGCCAGCGCTAGCGGCTCGGAGACCCAGTACTTC
TRBV27	TRBJ2-1	TRBD2	few	CASSLGLAGGPWMHEQFF	TGTGCCAGCAGTTTAGGACTAGCGGGGGGTCCGTGGATGCATGAGCAGTTCTTC
TRBV14	TRBJ1-1	-	-	CASSQDLGHSAAFF	TGTGCCAGCAGCCAAGATCTAGGACACTCTGCAGCTTTCTTT
TRBV9	TRBJ2-2	-	-	CASSFRSGGANTGELFF	TGTGCCAGCAGCTTCAGAAGCGGAGGCGCGAACACCGGGGAGCTGTTTTTT
TRBV29-1	TRBJ2-5	-	-	CSVVEQGQETQYF	TGCAGCGTTGTTGAACAGGGACAAGAGACCCAGTACTTC
TRBV28	TRBJ2-1	TRBD2	-	CASSLPRRGNNEQFF	TGTGCCAGCAGTTTGCCCCGGCGGGGGAACAATGAGCAGTTCTTC
TRBV5-4	TRBJ2-1	-	-	CASSTGYNEQFF	TGTGCCAGCAGTACTGGGTACAATGAGCAGTTCTTC
TRBV6-6	TRBJ2-3	-	-	CASSPPSGQGSTDTQYF	TGTGCCAGCAGTCCCCCTTCTGGGCAGGGCTCCACAGATACGCAGTATTTT
TRBV7-3	TRBJ1-6	-	-	CASSLTAGWNSPLHF	TGTGCCAGCAGCTTGACCGCGGGCTGGAATTCACCCCTCCACTTT
TRBV2	TRBJ1-2	-	-	CASKSSTDGPYGYTF	TGTGCCAGCAAGAGCTCGACGGACGGCCCCTATGGCTACACCTTC
TRBV7-9	TRBJ1-2	-	-	CASSLGYRPSNGYTF	TGTGCCAGCAGCCTAGGGTACCGCCCTAGTAATGGCTACACCTTC
TRBV6-1	TRBJ1-1	-	-	CASSEGGVDTEAFF	TGTGCCAGCAGCGAAGGAGGAGTAGACACTGAAGCTTTCTTT
TRBV2	TRBJ1-1	-	-	CASRPEVDTEAFF	TGTGCCAGCAGGCCCGAGGTGGACACTGAAGCTTTCTTT
TRBV19	TRBJ1-2	TRBD1	-	CASSIRPGQVMNYGYTF	TGTGCCAGTAGTATTCGCCCGGGACAGGTTATGAACTATGGCTACACCTTC
TRBV3-1/TRBV3-2	TRBJ2-7	TRBD2	-	CASSPYSSSGSSYEQYF	TGTGCCAGCAGCCCGTATTCTTCTAGCGGGAGCTCCTACGAGCAGTACTTC
TRBV15	TRBJ2-5	-	-	CATRTSSSRGQETQYF	TGTGCCACCAGGACTAGTTCTTCACGGGGGCAAGAGACCCAGTACTTC
TRBV6-5	TRBJ1-2	TRBD1	-	CASTGQVNYGYTF	TGTGCCAGCACAGGACAGGTGAACTATGGCTACACCTTC
TRBV12-3/TRBV12-4	TRBJ2-4	-	-	CASREGAKNIQYF	TGTGCCAGCAGAGAGGGGGCCAAAAACATTCAGTACTTC
TRBV6-6	TRBJ2-1	-	-	CASSSYGSHEQFF	TGTGCCAGCAGTTCCTATGGTTCGCATGAGCAGTTCTTC
TRBV12-5	TRBJ1-1	-	-	CASGWMDGNTEAFF	TGTGCTAGTGGTTGGATGGACGGGAACACTGAAGCTTTCTTT
TRBV6-5	TRBJ1-1	-	-	CASSSRGGYTEAFF	TGTGCCAGCAGTTCCCGGGGGGGCTACACTGAAGCTTTCTTT
TRBV23-1	TRBJ1-1	TRBD1	-	CASSQSNLRTGLVKAFF	TGCGCCAGCAGTCAATCGAATCTCCGGACAGGGTTGGTTAAAGCTTTCTTT
TRBV12-3/TRBV12-4	TRBJ1-2	-	-	CASNSNYGYTF	TGTGCCAGCAACTCGAACTATGGCTACACCTTC
TRBV5-6	TRBJ1-2	-	-	CASSLDVGYGYTF	TGTGCCAGCAGCTTGGATGTCGGCTATGGCTACACCTTC
TRBV9	TRBJ1-2	-	-	CASSVTPLLVNYGYTF	TGTGCCAGCAGCGTAACCCCTCTCTTGGTAAACTATGGCTACACCTTC
TRBV7-2	TRBJ2-7	-	-	CASSLDGDSYEQYF	TGTGCCAGCAGCTTAGATGGGGACTCCTACGAGCAGTACTTC
TRBV11-2	TRBJ2-3	TRBD1	-	CASSLPIHRGPSTDTQYF	TGTGCCAGCAGCTTACCGATTCACAGGGGTCCTAGCACAGATACGCAGTATTTT
TRBV7-3	TRBJ2-2	TRBD1	-	CASSPTGSNTGELFF	TGTGCCAGCAGCCCGACAGGGTCGAACACCGGGGAGCTGTTTTTT
TRBV5-1	TRBJ2-5	-	-	CASYKGRSETQYF	TGCGCCAGCTACAAGGGCCGGTCTGAGACCCAGTACTTC